A single sample is the source of the 26 T cell receptor beta chains below, sequenced in a study of T cells in localized non-small cell lung cancer. This table comes from immunoSEQ multiplex PCR, and its TCRdb copy is limited to in-frame clones, with some not included. Of around 100,000 clones listed, approximately 88% are singletons. The source material was peripheral blood, sampled before any cancer treatment. The receptor source for this set is a man aged 35 to 69 with stage I squamous cell lung carcinoma.

This chain joins TRBV5-1 and TRBJ1-2; D is uncertain. Germline V gives CDR1 SGHRS, CDR2 YFSETQ. This CDR3 contains 12 residues. Trimming took 3 bases from V and 7 from J, leaving 10 bases between them. The CDR3 reads CASSYDGVGYTF. CDR3 DNA sequence: TGCGCCAGCAGCTATGACGGGGTTGGCTACACCTTC.

This chain links TRBV5-5 with TRBJ1-5, with D maybe TRBD1 (5 bases). The germline V and J ends were trimmed by 4 bases and 2 bases, with 10 bases remaining between them. The CDR3 length is 14 residues. From germline, CDR1 is SGHKS and CDR2 YYEKEE (reference sequence). The CDR3 DNA reads TGTGCCAGCAGCCCCGGGACGGGCAATCAGCCCCAGCATTTT. Its protein is CASSPGTGNQPQHF.

The V call is TRBV29-1, the J call TRBJ2-4; D could derive from TRBD1 or TRBD2 (6 bases each). This CDR3 region has 14 residues. Germline V gene sequence: CDR1 SQVTM, CDR2 ANQGSEA. V dropped 6 bases and J dropped 0 bases, with 12 bases sitting between them. The CDR3: CSVAEGGAKNIQYF. CDR3 nucleotides: TGCAGCGTGGCAGAGGGGGGAGCCAAAAACATTCAGTACTTC.

The table lists this clone with a count of one. Compared with germline, one end of the junction differs, possibly owing to a read error. Other nucleotide sequences in the sample specify the same CDR3. The rearrangement uses TRBV5-1 and TRBJ2-2; TRBD2 might be the D (5 bases). The germline CDR1 and CDR2 sequences are SGHRS and YFSETQ. CDR3 length: 15 amino acids. The CDR3 DNA reads as TGTGCCAGCAGCTTAGGCGGGTTTGGGACCGGGGAGCTGTTTTTT. Encoded protein: CASSLGGFGTGELFF.

The genes are TRBV29-1 and TRBJ1-5; 9 bases are a match to TRBD1. Germline lookup yields CDR1 SQVTM and CDR2 ANQGSEA. V was pared by 4 bases and J by 4 bases, with 5 bases of the junction left unmatched. This CDR3 is 14 amino acids long. CDR3 nucleotides: TGCAGCGTTGGATCCGGGACAGGGAATCAGCCCCAGCATTTT. Translating it yields CSVGSGTGNQPQHF.

This clone came up once. The CDR3 here is CASSWGTSQETQYF. As DNA, the CDR3 is TGCGCCAGCAGCTGGGGGACTAGCCAAGAGACCCAGTACTTC. The chain couples TRBV5-1 to TRBJ2-5, with 8 bases lining up with TRBD2. The CDR3 consists of 14 residues. CDR1 and CDR2 from the germline V gene are SGHRS and YFSETQ. Trimming at V came to 3 bases and at J to 1 base, leaving 2 bases not matched to a gene.

The chain recombines TRBV30 with TRBJ2-7; tentatively, D is TRBD1 (6 bases). Between the trimmed V and J ends, which lost 4 bases and 2 bases, there was a span of 12 bases. There are 13 residues in the CDR3. Germline-derived CDR1 and CDR2 are GTSNPN and SVGIG (reference sequence). The CDR3 loop reads CAWIAQGAYEQYF. The CDR3 DNA reads as TGTGCCTGGATCGCACAGGGAGCCTACGAGCAGTACTTC.

The V and J genes are TRBV19 and TRBJ1-2; tentative D call: TRBD1 (5 bases). CDR1 is LNHDA, CDR2 SQIVND, per germline (reference sequence). This CDR3 contains 14 residues. Trimming cost V 8 bases and J 2 bases, with 15 bases left between them. CDR3 sequence (DNA): TGTGCCAGTCGCCGGGGGACGGGCAACTATGGCTACACCTTC. Protein sequence: CASRRGTGNYGYTF.

The chain employs TRBV5-1 and TRBJ2-7, with D possibly being TRBD2 (6 bases). V lost 0 bases to trimming and J lost 1 base, with 11 bases between them. CDR3 length: 15 amino acids. The germline V gene encodes CDR1 SGHRS and CDR2 YFSETQ. In DNA form, the CDR3 reads TGCGCCAGCAGCTTGGTTACCGGGAGATCCTACGAGCAGTACTTC. Encoded protein: CASSLVTGRSYEQYF.

The chain carries TRBV9 and TRBJ2-5; D perhaps matches TRBD2 (6 bases). V lost 0 bases, J lost 5 bases, and 8 bases lay in between. Germline-derived CDR1 and CDR2 are SGDLS and YYNGEE. The CDR3 is 13 amino acids. CDR3 DNA sequence: TGTGCCAGCAGCGTAGGCAGCGGGGAGACCCAGTACTTC. Protein: CASSVGSGETQYF.

This sequence joins TRBV15 and TRBJ2-3, with a tentative D call TRBD1 (5 bases). Trimming stripped 0 bases from V and 1 base from J, with 8 bases between. Per the germline V gene, CDR1 is LNHNV and CDR2 is YYDKDF (reference sequence). This CDR3 contains 15 residues. CDR3 in DNA: TGTGCCACCAGCAGAGATCAAGGGGGCACAGATACGCAGTATTTT. It codes for CATSRDQGGTDTQYF.

As regards this clone: One end of the junction is discordant with germline, which a read error may explain. The V gene is TRBV7-9, the J gene TRBJ1-2; weak D call: TRBD1 (6 bases). Germline CDR1 is SEHNR and CDR2 is FQNEAQ (reference sequence). This CDR3 is 16 amino acids long. Here the CDR3 reads CASTLGGGSSEYGYTF. The CDR3 region has the DNA TGTGCCAGCACCTTAGGGGGGGGCAGCTCGGAATATGGCTACACCTTC.

The chain is built from TRBV2 and TRBJ1-3; unclear D gene. Trimming took 5 bases from V and 3 from J, leaving 11 bases between them. Germline V gene lookup returns CDR1 SNHLY and CDR2 FYNNEI. This CDR3 contains 14 residues. CDR3 bases: TGTGCCAGCAGTCAGGAACAGTTTGGAAACACCATATATTTT. Translated, it gives CASSQEQFGNTIYF.

This rearrangement joins TRBV19 to TRBJ2-6; the D is unclear. V lost 6 bases, J lost 0 bases, and 9 bases lay in between. The CDR3 totals 15 residues. Germline V gene lookup returns CDR1 LNHDA and CDR2 SQIVND (reference sequence). This CDR3 reads CASSPTHSGANVLTF. CDR3 DNA: TGTGCCAGTAGCCCCACACACTCTGGGGCCAACGTCCTGACTTTC. The complete variable domain, with remaining parts taken from reference TRBV19 and TRBJ2-6, reads DGGITQSPKYLFRKEGQNVTLSCEQNLNHDAMYWYRQDPGQGLRLIYYSQIVNDFQKGDIAEGYSVSREKKESFPLTVTSAQKNPTAFYLCASSPTHSGANVLTFGAGSRLTVL.

V gene TRBV7-9 combines with J gene TRBJ2-1; either TRBD1 or TRBD2 may supply D (6 bases each). The CDR3 loop spans 14 amino acids. Deletions cut 4 bases from V and 5 bases from J, with 12 bases between. Per the germline V gene, CDR1 is SEHNR and CDR2 is FQNEAQ (reference sequence). The CDR3 loop is CASSSGGLNNEQFF. As DNA, the CDR3 is TGTGCCAGCAGCTCCGGGGGCTTAAACAATGAGCAGTTCTTC.

This chain connects TRBV15 to TRBJ2-7; weak D call: TRBD2 (6 bases). Germline V gives CDR1 LNHNV, CDR2 YYDKDF (reference sequence). The CDR3 has 15 amino acids. Trimming took off 0 bases at V and 6 bases at J, with 15 bases between the two ends. CDR3 amino acids: CATSRDGQDYREQYF. The CDR3 bases are TGTGCCACCAGCAGAGATGGTCAGGACTACCGCGAGCAGTACTTC.

The chain employs TRBV5-1 and TRBJ2-3, with D possibly being TRBD1 (5 bases). The CDR3 contains 15 residues. Trimming pared 0 bases from V and 1 base from J, leaving 9 bases between. The germline gives CDR1 SGHRS, CDR2 YFSETQ. This CDR3 is CASSLDRRGTDTQYF. Written as DNA, the CDR3 is TGCGCCAGCAGCTTGGATCGCAGGGGCACAGATACGCAGTATTTT. The full variable domain, rest sourced from reference TRBV5-1 and TRBJ2-3, is KAGVTQTPRYLIKTRGQQVTLSCSPISGHRSVSWYQQTPGQGLQFLFEYFSETQRNKGNFPGRFSGRQFSNSRSEMNVSTLELGDSALYLCASSLDRRGTDTQYFGPGTRLTVL.

The table lists this clone with a count of one. J is TRBJ2-4 and V is TRBV7-9; D unclear. The V gene's germline CDR1 is SEHNR and CDR2 FQNEAQ (reference sequence). Trimming left V 2 bases short and J 3 bases short, with 17 bases between. The CDR3 has 17 amino acids. The CDR3 region has the DNA TGTGCCAGCAGCTTAAACGCTCGTCAGGTCAACAAAAACATTCAGTACTTC. Translation: CASSLNARQVNKNIQYF. Looking up the rest from reference TRBV7-9 and TRBJ2-4 gives the full variable domain: DTGVSQNPRHKITKRGQNVTFRCDPISEHNRLYWYRQTLGQGPEFLTYFQNEAQLEKSRLLSDRFSAERPKGSFSTLEIQRTEQGDSAMYLCASSLNARQVNKNIQYFGAGTRLSVL.

The J gene is TRBJ1-5, the V gene TRBV4-3, with 7 bases identical to TRBD1. CDR3 length: 18 amino acids. CDR1 is LGHNA and CDR2 is YSLEER in the germline V gene. V was pared by 4 bases and J by 0 bases, with 12 bases of the junction left unmatched. The CDR3, as DNA: TGCGCCAGCAGCCGGCATTGGACAGGCGGAAATAGCAATCAGCCCCAGCATTTT. It codes for CASSRHWTGGNSNQPQHF.

The chain couples TRBV28 to TRBJ2-5; TRBD2 aligns across 14 bases. The CDR3 runs to 16 residues. Trimming cost V 2 bases and J 1 base; bases outside gene matches: 0. Germline V gives CDR1 MDHEN, CDR2 SYDVKM. This CDR3 is CASSLGTSGGQETQYF. The CDR3 bases are TGTGCCAGCAGTTTAGGGACTAGCGGGGGCCAAGAGACCCAGTACTTC.

This chain joins TRBV5-8 and TRBJ2-2; possibly TRBD1 for D (6 bases). V dropped 4 bases and J dropped 0 bases, with 16 bases sitting between them. The CDR3 runs to 17 residues. Germline V gene lookup returns CDR1 SGHTS and CDR2 YDEGEE. CDR3 loop: CASSSTSGTTNTGELFF. The CDR3 bases are TGTGCCAGCAGCAGTACGTCCGGGACAACGAACACCGGGGAGCTGTTTTTT.

The V and J genes are TRBV27 and TRBJ1-5; D ambiguous. V was shortened by 6 bases and J by 2 bases, with 8 bases between the two germline ends. This CDR3 has 13 residues. CDR1 and CDR2 from the germline V gene are MNHEY and SMNVEV (reference sequence). CDR3 region: CASRTHGNQPQHF. DNA of the CDR3: TGTGCCAGCAGGACACACGGCAATCAGCCCCAGCATTTT.

V usage is TRBV19 and J usage is TRBJ2-1; 8 bases map to TRBD2. This CDR3 has 15 residues. Germline V gives CDR1 LNHDA, CDR2 SQIVND (reference sequence). V lost 5 bases and J lost 0; bases outside the gene matches: 3. The CDR3 is CASSPGTSSYNEQFF. The CDR3 region has the DNA TGTGCCAGTAGTCCGGGGACTAGCTCCTACAATGAGCAGTTCTTC.

The J gene is TRBJ1-4, the V gene TRBV7-9, with 8 nucleotides matching TRBD1. J gave up 7 bases and V 5 bases, and 9 bases lay outside the gene matches. This CDR3 has 15 amino acids. In germline, CDR1 is SEHNR, CDR2 FQNEAQ (reference sequence). The CDR3 is CASSPGTGFFEKLFF. Here the CDR3 DNA reads TGTGCCAGCAGCCCCGGGACAGGCTTTTTTGAAAAACTGTTTTTT.

The chain links TRBV28 to TRBJ1-1, with TRBD1 as a possible D gene (5 bases). The CDR3 is made up of 15 amino acids. V was trimmed by 5 bases and J by 0 bases, leaving 13 bases between them. The germline V gene encodes CDR1 MDHEN and CDR2 SYDVKM. The CDR3 bases are TGTGCCAGCAGTCGCGGGGACCGAGTGAACACTGAAGCTTTCTTT. This encodes CASSRGDRVNTEAFF.

CDR3 loop: CASILAGGPDEQFF. As DNA, the CDR3 is TGTGCCAGCATCCTAGCGGGGGGGCCGGATGAGCAGTTCTTC. The V gene is TRBV7-2, the J gene TRBJ2-1, with 12 bases identical to TRBD2. Germline lookup yields CDR1 SGHTA and CDR2 FQGNSA. CDR3 length: 14 amino acids. V was pared by 7 bases and J by 8 bases, with 6 bases of the junction left unmatched. The full variable domain, completed using reference TRBV7-2 and TRBJ2-1, is GAGVSQSPSNKVTEKGKDVELRCDPISGHTALYWYRQSLGQGLEFLIYFQGNSAPDKSGLPSDRFSAERTGGSVSTLTIQRTQQEDSAVYLCASILAGGPDEQFFGPGTRLTVL.